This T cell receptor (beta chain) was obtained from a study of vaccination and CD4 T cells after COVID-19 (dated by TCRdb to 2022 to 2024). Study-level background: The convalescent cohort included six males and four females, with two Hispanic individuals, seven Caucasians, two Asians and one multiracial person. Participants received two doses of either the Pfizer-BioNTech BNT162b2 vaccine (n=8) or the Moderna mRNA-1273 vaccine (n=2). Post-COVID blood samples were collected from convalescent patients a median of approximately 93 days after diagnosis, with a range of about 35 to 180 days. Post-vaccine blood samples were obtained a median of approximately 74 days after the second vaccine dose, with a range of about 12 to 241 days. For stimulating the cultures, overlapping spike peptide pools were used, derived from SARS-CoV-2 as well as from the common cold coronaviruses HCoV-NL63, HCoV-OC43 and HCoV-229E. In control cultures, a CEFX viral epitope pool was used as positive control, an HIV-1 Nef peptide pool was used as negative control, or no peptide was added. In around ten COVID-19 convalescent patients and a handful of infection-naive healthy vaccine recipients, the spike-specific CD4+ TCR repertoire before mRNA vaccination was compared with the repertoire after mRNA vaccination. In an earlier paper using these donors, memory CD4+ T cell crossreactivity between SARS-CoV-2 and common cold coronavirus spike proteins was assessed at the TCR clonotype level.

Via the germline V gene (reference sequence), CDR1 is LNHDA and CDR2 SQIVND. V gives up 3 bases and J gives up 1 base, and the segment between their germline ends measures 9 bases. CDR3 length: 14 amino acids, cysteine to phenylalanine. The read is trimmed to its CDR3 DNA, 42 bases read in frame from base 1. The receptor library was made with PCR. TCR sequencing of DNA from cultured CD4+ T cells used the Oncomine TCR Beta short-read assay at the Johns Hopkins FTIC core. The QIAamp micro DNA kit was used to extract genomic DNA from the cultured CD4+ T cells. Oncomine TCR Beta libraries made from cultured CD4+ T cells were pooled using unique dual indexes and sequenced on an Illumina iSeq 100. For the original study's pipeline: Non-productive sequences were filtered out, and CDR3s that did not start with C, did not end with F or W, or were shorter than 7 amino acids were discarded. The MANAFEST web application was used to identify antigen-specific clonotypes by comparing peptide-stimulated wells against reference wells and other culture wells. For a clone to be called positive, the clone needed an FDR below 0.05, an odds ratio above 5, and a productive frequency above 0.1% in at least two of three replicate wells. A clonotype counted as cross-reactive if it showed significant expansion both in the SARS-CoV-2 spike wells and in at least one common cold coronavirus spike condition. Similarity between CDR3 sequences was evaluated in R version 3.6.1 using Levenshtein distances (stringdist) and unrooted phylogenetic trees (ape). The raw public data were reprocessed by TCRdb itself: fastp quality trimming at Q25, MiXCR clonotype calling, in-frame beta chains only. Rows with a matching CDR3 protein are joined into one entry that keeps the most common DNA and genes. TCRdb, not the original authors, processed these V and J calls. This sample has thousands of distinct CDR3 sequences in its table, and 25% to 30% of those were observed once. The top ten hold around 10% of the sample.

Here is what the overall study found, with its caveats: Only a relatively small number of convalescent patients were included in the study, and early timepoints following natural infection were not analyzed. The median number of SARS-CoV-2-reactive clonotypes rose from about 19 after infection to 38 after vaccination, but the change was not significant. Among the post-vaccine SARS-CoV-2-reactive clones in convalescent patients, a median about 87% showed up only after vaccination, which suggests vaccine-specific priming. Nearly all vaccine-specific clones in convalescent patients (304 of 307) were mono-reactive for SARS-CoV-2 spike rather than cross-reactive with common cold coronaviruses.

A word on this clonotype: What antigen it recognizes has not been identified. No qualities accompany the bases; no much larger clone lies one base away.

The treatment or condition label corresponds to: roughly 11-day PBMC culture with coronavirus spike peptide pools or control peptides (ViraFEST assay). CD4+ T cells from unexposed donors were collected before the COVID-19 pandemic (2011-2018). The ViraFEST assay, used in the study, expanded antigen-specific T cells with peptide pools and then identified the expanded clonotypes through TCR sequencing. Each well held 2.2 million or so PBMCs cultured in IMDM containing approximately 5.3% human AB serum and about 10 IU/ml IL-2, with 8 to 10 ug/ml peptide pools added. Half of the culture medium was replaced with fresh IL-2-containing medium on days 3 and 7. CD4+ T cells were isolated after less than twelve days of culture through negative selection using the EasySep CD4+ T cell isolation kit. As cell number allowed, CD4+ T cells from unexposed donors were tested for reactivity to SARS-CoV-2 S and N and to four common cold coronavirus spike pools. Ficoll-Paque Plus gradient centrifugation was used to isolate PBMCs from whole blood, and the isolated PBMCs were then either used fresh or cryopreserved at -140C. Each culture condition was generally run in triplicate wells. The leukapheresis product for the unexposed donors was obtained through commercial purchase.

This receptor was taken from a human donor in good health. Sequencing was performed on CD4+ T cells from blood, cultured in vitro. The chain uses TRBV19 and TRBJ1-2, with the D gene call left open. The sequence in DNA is TGTGCCAGTAGTATCTGGTGGGATAACTATGGCTACACCTTC. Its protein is CASSIWWDNYGYTF. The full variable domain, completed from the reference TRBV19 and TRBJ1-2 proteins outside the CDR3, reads DGGITQSPKYLFRKEGQNVTLSCEQNLNHDAMYWYRQDPGQGLRLIYYSQIVNDFQKGDIAEGYSVSREKKESFPLTVTSAQKNPTAFYLCASSIWWDNYGYTFGSGTRLTVV.